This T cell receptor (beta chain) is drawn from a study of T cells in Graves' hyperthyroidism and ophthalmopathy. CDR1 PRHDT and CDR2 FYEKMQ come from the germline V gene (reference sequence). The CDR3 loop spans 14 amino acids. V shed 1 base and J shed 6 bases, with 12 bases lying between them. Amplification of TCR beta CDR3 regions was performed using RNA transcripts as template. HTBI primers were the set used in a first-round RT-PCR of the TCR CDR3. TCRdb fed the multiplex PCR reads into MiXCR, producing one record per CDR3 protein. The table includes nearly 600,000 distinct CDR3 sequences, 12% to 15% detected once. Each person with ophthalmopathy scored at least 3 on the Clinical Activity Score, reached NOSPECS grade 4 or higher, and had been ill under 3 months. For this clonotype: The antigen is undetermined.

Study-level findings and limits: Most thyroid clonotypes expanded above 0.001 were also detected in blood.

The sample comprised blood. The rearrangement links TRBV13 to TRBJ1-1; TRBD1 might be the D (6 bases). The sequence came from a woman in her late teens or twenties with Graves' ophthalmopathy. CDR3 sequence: CASSLEGGGPEAFF. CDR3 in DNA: TGTGCCAGCAGCTTAGAGGGGGGGGGACCTGAAGCTTTCTTT.